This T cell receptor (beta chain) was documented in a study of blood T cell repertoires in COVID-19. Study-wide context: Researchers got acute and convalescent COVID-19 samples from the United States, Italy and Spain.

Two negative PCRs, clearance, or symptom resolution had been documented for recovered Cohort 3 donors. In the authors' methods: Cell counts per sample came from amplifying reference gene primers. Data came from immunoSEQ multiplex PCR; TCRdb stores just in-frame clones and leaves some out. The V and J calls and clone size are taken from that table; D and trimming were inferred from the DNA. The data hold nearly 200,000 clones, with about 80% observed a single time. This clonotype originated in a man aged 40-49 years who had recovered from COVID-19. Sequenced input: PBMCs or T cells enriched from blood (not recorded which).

CDR3 sequence: CASSITVSSTDTQYF. The CDR3, as DNA: TGTGCCAGTAGTATCACAGTCTCTAGCACAGATACGCAGTATTTT. This chain links TRBV19 with TRBJ2-3; the D is unclear. CDR1 is LNHDA, CDR2 SQIVND, per germline (reference sequence). V was pared by 3 bases and J by 0 bases, with 10 bases between. The CDR3 has 15 amino acids. Drawing the rest from reference TRBV19 and TRBJ2-3, the complete variable domain is DGGITQSPKYLFRKEGQNVTLSCEQNLNHDAMYWYRQDPGQGLRLIYYSQIVNDFQKGDIAEGYSVSREKKESFPLTVTSAQKNPTAFYLCASSITVSSTDTQYFGPGTRLTVL.